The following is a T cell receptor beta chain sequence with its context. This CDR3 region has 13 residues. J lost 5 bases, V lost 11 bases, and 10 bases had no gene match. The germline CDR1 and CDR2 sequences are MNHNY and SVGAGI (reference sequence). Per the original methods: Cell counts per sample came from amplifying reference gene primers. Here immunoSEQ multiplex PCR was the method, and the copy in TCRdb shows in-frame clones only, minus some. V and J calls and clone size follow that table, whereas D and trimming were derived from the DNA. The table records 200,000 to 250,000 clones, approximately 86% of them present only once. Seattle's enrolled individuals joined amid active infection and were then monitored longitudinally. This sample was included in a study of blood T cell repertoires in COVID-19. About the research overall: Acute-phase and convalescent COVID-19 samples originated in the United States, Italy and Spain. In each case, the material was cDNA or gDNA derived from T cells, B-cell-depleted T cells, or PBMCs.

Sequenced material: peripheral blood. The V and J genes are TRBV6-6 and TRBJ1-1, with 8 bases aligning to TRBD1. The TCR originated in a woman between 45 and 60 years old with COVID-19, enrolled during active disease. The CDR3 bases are TGTGCCCACCGCCAGGGGGCGATGACTGAAGCTTTCTTT. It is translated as CAHRQGAMTEAFF.